This TCR beta chain was documented in a study of T cell responses to AZD1222 COVID-19 vaccine. Whole-study results and caveats: Repertoire collection took place solely once the T cell response had peaked.

V was pared by 3 bases and J by 3 bases, with 8 bases between. CDR1 SEHNR and CDR2 FQNEAQ come from the germline V gene (reference sequence). The CDR3 totals 13 residues. On this clone: What it binds is unknown.

Profiled with immunoSEQ multiplex PCR; TCRdb holds only in-frame clones, not every one. The repertoire consists of 150,000 to 200,000 clones, with 94% occurring once and the leading ten covering roughly 4.6%. The input for sequencing was peripheral blood, taken 28 days after the second AZD1222 dose. The source is an adult who received the AZD1222 COVID-19 vaccine. The chain combines TRBV7-9 with TRBJ1-1; the D is unclear. The CDR3 region is CASSLGRHTEAFF. The CDR3 DNA reads TGTGCCAGCAGCTTGGGGAGACACACTGAAGCTTTCTTT.